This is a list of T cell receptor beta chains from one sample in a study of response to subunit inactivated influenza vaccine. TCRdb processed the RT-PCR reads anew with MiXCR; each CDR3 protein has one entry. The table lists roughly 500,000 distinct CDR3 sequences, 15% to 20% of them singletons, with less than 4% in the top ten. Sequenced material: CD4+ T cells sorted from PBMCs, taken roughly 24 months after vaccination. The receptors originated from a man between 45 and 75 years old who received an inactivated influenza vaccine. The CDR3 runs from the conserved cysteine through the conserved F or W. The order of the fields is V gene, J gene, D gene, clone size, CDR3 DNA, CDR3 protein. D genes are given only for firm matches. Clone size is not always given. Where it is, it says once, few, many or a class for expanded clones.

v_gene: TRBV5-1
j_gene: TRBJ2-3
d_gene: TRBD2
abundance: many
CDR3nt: TGCGCCAGCAGAACACTAGCGGTCCCCACAGATACGCAGTATTTT
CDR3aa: CASRTLAVPTDTQYF

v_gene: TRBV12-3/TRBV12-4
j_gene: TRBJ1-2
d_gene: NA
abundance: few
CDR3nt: TGTGCCAGCAGTTTCACAGGGAGCAACTATGGCTACACCTTC
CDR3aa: CASSFTGSNYGYTF

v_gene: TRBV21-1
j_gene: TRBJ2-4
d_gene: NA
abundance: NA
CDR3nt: TGTGCCAGATCTATGGGGCCCAAAAACATTCAGTACTTC
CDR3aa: CARSMGPKNIQYF

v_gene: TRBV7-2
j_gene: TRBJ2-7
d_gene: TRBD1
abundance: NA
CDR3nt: TGTGCCAGCAGCTCCCCGGACAGGGTGTCGTACGAGCAGTACTTC
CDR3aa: CASSSPDRVSYEQYF

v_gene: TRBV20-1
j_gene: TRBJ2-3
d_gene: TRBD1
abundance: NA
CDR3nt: TGCAGTGCTAGAGCCGCCGGGACAGCTACAGATACGCAGTATTTT
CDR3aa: CSARAAGTATDTQYF

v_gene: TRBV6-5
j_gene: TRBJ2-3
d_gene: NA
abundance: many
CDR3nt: TGTGCCAGCAGTTACTCCAGGGAGAGAACAGATACGCAGTATTTT
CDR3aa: CASSYSRERTDTQYF

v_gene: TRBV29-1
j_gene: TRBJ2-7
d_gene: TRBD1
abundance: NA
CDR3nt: TGCAGCGTTAACGGGGACAGCCTCGCCTACGAGCAGTACTTC
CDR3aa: CSVNGDSLAYEQYF

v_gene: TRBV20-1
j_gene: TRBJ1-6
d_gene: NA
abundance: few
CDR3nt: TGCAGTGCTAGAGAGGGGGGACGTGCCTATAATTCACCCCTCCACTTT
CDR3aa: CSAREGGRAYNSPLHF

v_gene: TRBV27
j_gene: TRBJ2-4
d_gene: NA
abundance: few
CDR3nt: TGTGCCAGCAGTTTTATCGGGTTGGCCAAAAACATTCAGTACTTC
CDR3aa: CASSFIGLAKNIQYF

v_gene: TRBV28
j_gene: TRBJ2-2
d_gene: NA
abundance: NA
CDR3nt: TGTGCCAGCAGGCCGGACAGTTTAAACACCGGGGAGCTGTTTTTT
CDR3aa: CASRPDSLNTGELFF